The rows below give T cell receptor beta chains drawn from one sample of a study of CD8 T cells in Susac syndrome. MiXCR, run by TCRdb on the immunoSEQ multiplex PCR reads, gives a single entry per CDR3 protein. The repertoire holds roughly 120,000 distinct CDR3 sequences, 85% to 95% seen once, with roughly 0.3% in the top ten. Sequenced input: CD8+ T cells from PBMCs. The receptors were gathered from a human donor with multiple sclerosis. Each CDR3 is given with its conserved first and last residue. D genes are given only for firm matches. Clone size is given for some rows only: seen once, a few or many times, or a class if the clone is expanded.

d_call: NA
j_call: TRBJ1-1
v_call: TRBV7-9
clone_size: NA
cdr3_aa: CASSYGAGGAFF
cdr3_nt: TGTGCCAGCAGCTATGGGGCAGGAGGGGCTTTCTTT

d_call: NA
j_call: TRBJ2-1
v_call: TRBV14
clone_size: NA
cdr3_aa: CASSLSQEQFF
cdr3_nt: TGTGCCAGCAGCCTCAGCCAGGAGCAGTTCTTC

d_call: NA
j_call: TRBJ1-1
v_call: TRBV29-1
clone_size: once
cdr3_aa: CSARGESTEAFF
cdr3_nt: TGCAGCGCGAGGGGGGAGAGCACTGAAGCTTTCTTT

d_call: NA
j_call: TRBJ2-3
v_call: TRBV5-8
clone_size: NA
cdr3_aa: CASSLSVDTQYF
cdr3_nt: TGTGCCAGCAGCTTGAGTGTGGATACGCAGTATTTT

d_call: TRBD1
j_call: TRBJ2-7
v_call: TRBV9
clone_size: few
cdr3_aa: CASSGGQTYEQYF
cdr3_nt: TGTGCCAGCAGCGGGGGACAGACCTACGAGCAGTACTTC

d_call: NA
j_call: TRBJ2-6
v_call: TRBV29-1
clone_size: NA
cdr3_aa: CSVTGTVNTPTAANVLTF
cdr3_nt: TGCAGCGTTACCGGGACGGTCAACACCCCCACTGCGGCCAACGTCCTGACTTTC

d_call: NA
j_call: TRBJ1-5
v_call: TRBV18
clone_size: few
cdr3_aa: CASSPLGRGNQPQHF
cdr3_nt: TGTGCCAGCTCACCTCTCGGCAGGGGTAATCAGCCCCAGCATTTT

d_call: NA
j_call: TRBJ1-1
v_call: TRBV7-2
clone_size: NA
cdr3_aa: CASSLSALRGRAEAFF
cdr3_nt: TGTGCCAGCAGCTTATCAGCCTTGCGGGGGCGCGCGGAGGCTTTCTTT

d_call: NA
j_call: TRBJ2-7
v_call: TRBV24-1
clone_size: once
cdr3_aa: CATSDHGDYEQYF
cdr3_nt: TGTGCCACTAGCGATCATGGGGACTACGAGCAGTACTTC

d_call: TRBD2
j_call: TRBJ2-1
v_call: TRBV27
clone_size: NA
cdr3_aa: CASGPGTSGGAGDEQFF
cdr3_nt: TGTGCCAGCGGACCAGGGACTAGCGGGGGGGCCGGGGATGAGCAGTTCTTC

d_call: NA
j_call: TRBJ2-5
v_call: TRBV12-5
clone_size: NA
cdr3_aa: CASGLPSGGETQYF
cdr3_nt: TGTGCTAGTGGTTTGCCTTCAGGCGGCGAGACCCAGTACTTC

d_call: TRBD1
j_call: TRBJ2-7
v_call: TRBV5-1
clone_size: once
cdr3_aa: CASSFSRDRGYEQYF
cdr3_nt: TGCGCCAGCAGCTTTTCGAGGGACAGGGGTTACGAGCAGTACTTC

d_call: NA
j_call: TRBJ2-7
v_call: TRBV7-9
clone_size: NA
cdr3_aa: CASSLDSSSYEQYF
cdr3_nt: TGTGCCAGCAGCTTAGACAGCAGCTCCTACGAGCAGTACTTC

d_call: NA
j_call: TRBJ2-3
v_call: TRBV6-1
clone_size: NA
cdr3_aa: CASSEYGRGQDTQYF
cdr3_nt: TGTGCCAGCAGTGAATACGGGCGGGGGCAGGATACGCAGTATTTT

d_call: NA
j_call: TRBJ2-1
v_call: TRBV7-9
clone_size: NA
cdr3_aa: CASSLAGGEQFF
cdr3_nt: TGTGCCAGCAGCTTAGCGGGAGGTGAGCAGTTCTTC

d_call: TRBD2
j_call: TRBJ2-5
v_call: TRBV11-2
clone_size: NA
cdr3_aa: CASSLEFGGETQYF
cdr3_nt: TGTGCCAGCAGCTTAGAGTTCGGGGGGGAGACCCAGTACTTC

d_call: TRBD2
j_call: TRBJ2-3
v_call: TRBV7-8
clone_size: NA
cdr3_aa: CASSLTSGGWTDTQYF
cdr3_nt: TGTGCCAGCAGCCTGACTAGCGGGGGGTGGACAGATACGCAGTATTTT

d_call: NA
j_call: TRBJ1-1
v_call: TRBV4-1
clone_size: NA
cdr3_aa: CASSQDPINTEAFF
cdr3_nt: TGCGCCAGCAGCCAAGATCCAATAAACACTGAAGCTTTCTTT

d_call: TRBD1
j_call: TRBJ2-2
v_call: TRBV5-6
clone_size: NA
cdr3_aa: CASSSGQGGTGELFF
cdr3_nt: TGTGCCAGCAGCTCGGGACAGGGGGGCACCGGGGAGCTGTTTTTT

d_call: NA
j_call: TRBJ1-1
v_call: TRBV5-1
clone_size: NA
cdr3_aa: CASQGRDTEAFF
cdr3_nt: TGCGCCAGCCAGGGGAGGGACACTGAAGCTTTCTTT

d_call: NA
j_call: TRBJ2-1
v_call: TRBV18
clone_size: NA
cdr3_aa: CASSPGRTWEQFF
cdr3_nt: TGTGCCAGCTCACCCGGCCGTACCTGGGAGCAGTTCTTC

d_call: NA
j_call: TRBJ2-2
v_call: TRBV6-1
clone_size: NA
cdr3_aa: CASSPLGGDTGELFF
cdr3_nt: TGTGCCAGCAGCCCACTCGGAGGGGACACCGGGGAGCTGTTTTTT

d_call: NA
j_call: TRBJ2-1
v_call: TRBV6-2/TRBV6-3
clone_size: NA
cdr3_aa: CASSGTSGSNEQFF
cdr3_nt: TGTGCCAGCAGTGGGACCAGCGGTTCCAATGAGCAGTTCTTC

d_call: NA
j_call: TRBJ2-7
v_call: TRBV6-5
clone_size: once
cdr3_aa: CASSYGGVREQYF
cdr3_nt: TGTGCCAGCAGTTACGGGGGAGTAAGGGAGCAGTACTTC

d_call: NA
j_call: TRBJ2-1
v_call: TRBV6-5
clone_size: NA
cdr3_aa: CASSYTQGLYNEQFF
cdr3_nt: TGTGCCAGCAGTTACACGCAGGGCCTCTACAATGAGCAGTTCTTC

d_call: NA
j_call: TRBJ2-7
v_call: TRBV7-9
clone_size: NA
cdr3_aa: CASSSSGASYEQYF
cdr3_nt: TGTGCCAGCAGCTCCTCAGGGGCCTCCTACGAGCAGTACTTC

d_call: NA
j_call: TRBJ1-1
v_call: TRBV27
clone_size: NA
cdr3_aa: CASSFIGEKAFF
cdr3_nt: TGTGCCAGCAGTTTTATAGGGGAGAAGGCTTTCTTT

d_call: NA
j_call: TRBJ1-1
v_call: TRBV13
clone_size: NA
cdr3_aa: CATPQGGYTEAFF
cdr3_nt: TGTGCCACTCCACAGGGAGGGTACACTGAAGCTTTCTTT

d_call: NA
j_call: TRBJ2-7
v_call: TRBV20-1
clone_size: NA
cdr3_aa: CSTEGVGSYEQYF
cdr3_nt: TGCAGTACTGAGGGGGTCGGGTCCTACGAGCAGTACTTC

d_call: TRBD1
j_call: TRBJ2-3
v_call: TRBV7-7
clone_size: NA
cdr3_aa: CASSHRGEDTQYF
cdr3_nt: TGTGCCAGCAGCCACAGGGGAGAAGATACGCAGTATTTT

d_call: NA
j_call: TRBJ2-2
v_call: TRBV30
clone_size: NA
cdr3_aa: CGLGANTGELFF
cdr3_nt: TGTGGATTGGGGGCAAACACCGGGGAGCTGTTTTTT

d_call: TRBD1
j_call: TRBJ2-3
v_call: TRBV2
clone_size: NA
cdr3_aa: CASSSGRDRGGDTQYF
cdr3_nt: TGTGCCAGCAGCTCCGGCCGGGACAGGGGTGGGGATACGCAGTATTTT

d_call: TRBD1
j_call: TRBJ2-1
v_call: TRBV13
clone_size: once
cdr3_aa: CASSHDRVDEQFF
cdr3_nt: TGTGCCAGCAGCCATGACAGGGTCGATGAGCAGTTCTTC

d_call: TRBD2
j_call: TRBJ2-1
v_call: TRBV4-2
clone_size: NA
cdr3_aa: CASSQDPAGVHNEQFF
cdr3_nt: TGTGCCAGCAGCCAAGATCCAGCGGGGGTCCACAATGAGCAGTTCTTC

d_call: NA
j_call: TRBJ2-1
v_call: TRBV13
clone_size: NA
cdr3_aa: CASSQGRRSANEQFF
cdr3_nt: TGTGCCAGCAGCCAAGGTCGTAGATCGGCCAATGAGCAGTTCTTC

d_call: NA
j_call: TRBJ2-5
v_call: TRBV9
clone_size: NA
cdr3_aa: CASSHPGQQTQYF
cdr3_nt: TGTGCCAGCAGCCATCCGGGACAACAGACCCAGTACTTC

d_call: NA
j_call: TRBJ2-3
v_call: TRBV11-2
clone_size: NA
cdr3_aa: CASSPQGGWTDTQYF
cdr3_nt: TGTGCCAGCAGCCCACAGGGAGGATGGACAGATACGCAGTATTTT